One sample yielded the 15 T cell receptor beta chains listed below, sequenced in a study of T cell changes during pregnancy in multiple sclerosis. Clones were sequenced by immunoSEQ multiplex PCR, and TCRdb holds only the in-frame ones, with some missing. Of tens of thousands of clones in the sample, around 90% were seen once. Material: CD4+ T cells from peripheral blood mononuclear cells, obtained in the first trimester of pregnancy. These receptors originate from a female donor with multiple sclerosis, enrolled in a pregnancy study.

The J gene is TRBJ2-7, the V gene TRBV19; 7 bases are shared with TRBD2. Trimming at V came to 7 bases and at J to 0 bases, leaving 6 bases not matched to a gene. The CDR3 contains 14 residues. The germline V gene has CDR1 LNHDA and CDR2 SQIVND (reference sequence). The CDR3 protein is CASTQAGRSYEQYF. For the CDR3, the DNA is TGTGCCAGTACCCAAGCGGGGCGCTCCTACGAGCAGTACTTC.

This clone was detected a few times. The rearrangement joins TRBV7-9 to TRBJ2-1, with 12 bases lining up with TRBD2. J gave up 7 bases and V 1 base, and 8 bases lay outside the gene matches. This CDR3 spans 17 amino acids. CDR1 is SEHNR and CDR2 is FQNEAQ in the germline V gene (reference sequence). CDR3 nucleotide sequence: TGTGCCAGCAGCTTAGTACCCCTAGCGGGGGGGAGGAATGAGCAGTTCTTC. This sequence encodes CASSLVPLAGGRNEQFF.

The V and J genes are TRBV18 and TRBJ2-1, with 8 bases that match TRBD2. The germline gives CDR1 KGHSH, CDR2 LQKENI. This CDR3 has 13 amino acids. The J segment lost 9 bases and the V segment lost 5 bases, leaving 6 bases of the junction unmatched. DNA of the CDR3: TGTGCCAGCTCAGCCCGGGGGGGCATTGAGCAGTTCTTC. This translates into CASSARGGIEQFF. The full variable domain, in which reference TRBV18 and TRBJ2-1 provide the parts outside the CDR3, is NAGVMQNPRHLVRRRGQEARLRCSPMKGHSHVYWYRQLPEEGLKFMVYLQKENIIDESGMPKERFSAEFPKEGPSILRIQQVVRGDSAAYFCASSARGGIEQFFGPGTRLTVL.

The V call is TRBV6-5, the J call TRBJ1-5; possible D gene TRBD1, 6 bases. This CDR3 is built from 15 residues. V was shortened by 6 bases and J by 4 bases, with 16 bases between the two germline ends. Germline V gene lookup returns CDR1 MNHEY and CDR2 SVGAGI. DNA of the CDR3: TGTGCCAGCAGAAATGGGGGGGCGAGAAATCAGCCCCAGCATTTT. Translating gives CASRNGGARNQPQHF.

This chain uses TRBV9 with TRBJ2-3; TRBD1 aligns across 11 bases. V shed 6 bases and J 4 bases; nucleotides not matched to a gene: 13. CDR3 length: 17 amino acids. Germline-derived CDR1 and CDR2 are SGDLS and YYNGEE. The DNA of the CDR3 is TGTGCCAGCACCAAAACTCGGACAGGGGGCGAGGCAGATACGCAGTATTTT. Protein product: CASTKTRTGGEADTQYF. Together with reference TRBV9 and TRBJ2-3, the CDR3 gives the full variable domain: DSGVTQTPKHLITATGQRVTLRCSPRSGDLSVYWYQQSLDQGLQFLIQYYNGEERAKGNILERFSAQQFPDLHSELNLSSLELGDSALYFCASTKTRTGGEADTQYFGPGTRLTVL.

The chain has TRBV6-5 and TRBJ1-1; 10 nucleotides align to TRBD1. V was pared by 6 bases and J by 1 base, with 5 bases of the junction left unmatched. In germline, CDR1 is MNHEY, CDR2 SVGAGI. CDR3 size: 15 residues. CDR3 region: CASRGQGQKNTEAFF. CDR3 bases: TGTGCCAGCAGGGGACAGGGGCAGAAGAACACTGAAGCTTTCTTT.

This sequence joins TRBV18 and TRBJ1-3, with D perhaps TRBD1 (6 bases). This CDR3 has 16 residues. The V gene lost 1 base and the J gene lost 0 bases, with 10 bases spanning the gap. Germline V gene data show CDR1 as KGHSH and CDR2 as LQKENI. The DNA of the CDR3 is TGTGCCAGCTCACCACTTGACAGGCTCTCTGGAAACACCATATATTTT. The encoded protein is CASSPLDRLSGNTIYF.

This clone was counted a few times. V and J are TRBV18 and TRBJ2-1; TRBD1 might be the D (6 bases). Germline assignment: CDR1 KGHSH and CDR2 LQKENI. The ends were cut back, 5 bases at V and 4 bases at J, with 15 bases in the middle. The CDR3 is 15 amino acids. The CDR3, as DNA: TGTGCCAGCTCAAGGTTGACGACAGGTTACAATGAGCAGTTCTTC. This gives the protein CASSRLTTGYNEQFF.

The chain has TRBV5-1 and TRBJ2-3, with D tentatively TRBD2 (6 bases). CDR1 and CDR2 from the germline V gene are SGHRS and YFSETQ. CDR3 length equals 13 residues. V dropped 4 bases and J dropped 8 bases, with 14 bases sitting between them. CDR3 DNA sequence: TGCGCCAGCAGCCCCGGGACTTTAGCTACGCAGTATTTT. This sequence encodes CASSPGTLATQYF.

This clone was observed a single time. The chain combines TRBV5-1 with TRBJ1-4, with TRBD1 matching over 8 bases. CDR1 is SGHRS and CDR2 is YFSETQ in the germline V gene. V shed 2 bases, J shed 3 bases, and the junction held 6 bases outside the gene matches. This CDR3 contains 16 residues. In DNA form, the CDR3 reads TGCGCCAGCAGCTTAATGCAGGGGGCGGCTAATGAAAAACTGTTTTTT. Residues: CASSLMQGAANEKLFF. Full variable domain (remainder filled in from reference TRBV5-1 and TRBJ1-4): KAGVTQTPRYLIKTRGQQVTLSCSPISGHRSVSWYQQTPGQGLQFLFEYFSETQRNKGNFPGRFSGRQFSNSRSEMNVSTLELGDSALYLCASSLMQGAANEKLFFGSGTQLSVL.

The CDR3 is CASSVRGLQPQHF. DNA of the CDR3: TGTGCCAGCAGTGTGAGGGGGCTTCAGCCCCAGCATTTT. This chain joins TRBV27 and TRBJ1-5; 7 bases fit TRBD1. V lost 5 bases and J lost 6; bases outside the gene matches: 4. Germline assignment: CDR1 MNHEY and CDR2 SMNVEV (reference sequence). This CDR3 has 13 amino acids.

The gene calls are TRBV11-3 and TRBJ1-1; TRBD1 matches at 9 bases. The CDR3 runs to 15 residues. Germline CDR1 SGHNT, CDR2 YENEEA. V was clipped by 0 bases and J by 5 bases; unmatched bases: 4. CDR3 in amino acids: CASSLETGGVTEAFF. CDR3 DNA sequence: TGTGCCAGCAGCTTAGAGACAGGGGGTGTGACTGAAGCTTTCTTT.

The rearrangement joins TRBV7-6 to TRBJ2-7; D is ambiguous. The germline V and J ends were trimmed by 5 bases and 2 bases, with 13 bases remaining between them. The CDR3 extends over 14 amino acids. CDR1 and CDR2 (germline): SGHVS, FNYEAQ. The CDR3 region is CASSPQQEAYEQYF. In nucleotides, the CDR3 is TGTGCCAGCAGCCCCCAGCAAGAGGCCTACGAGCAGTACTTC.

This rearrangement joins TRBV19 to TRBJ2-7; a weak D match, TRBD1 (6 bases). The germline V and J ends were trimmed by 7 bases and 2 bases, with 12 bases remaining between them. Looked up from germline, CDR1 is LNHDA and CDR2 is SQIVND (reference sequence). The CDR3 is made up of 13 amino acids. CDR3 sequence (DNA): TGTGCCAGTAAGGGGGACGGCCCCTACGAGCAGTACTTC. It translates to CASKGDGPYEQYF.

The rearrangement joins TRBV19 to TRBJ1-1; no firm D call. Germline values: CDR1 LNHDA, CDR2 SQIVND (reference sequence). There are 15 residues in the CDR3. The germline V and J ends were trimmed by 7 bases and 2 bases, with 17 bases remaining between them. CDR3 protein: CASTVGGSINTEAFF. The CDR3 DNA sequence: TGTGCCAGTACCGTAGGAGGATCTATAAACACTGAAGCTTTCTTT.